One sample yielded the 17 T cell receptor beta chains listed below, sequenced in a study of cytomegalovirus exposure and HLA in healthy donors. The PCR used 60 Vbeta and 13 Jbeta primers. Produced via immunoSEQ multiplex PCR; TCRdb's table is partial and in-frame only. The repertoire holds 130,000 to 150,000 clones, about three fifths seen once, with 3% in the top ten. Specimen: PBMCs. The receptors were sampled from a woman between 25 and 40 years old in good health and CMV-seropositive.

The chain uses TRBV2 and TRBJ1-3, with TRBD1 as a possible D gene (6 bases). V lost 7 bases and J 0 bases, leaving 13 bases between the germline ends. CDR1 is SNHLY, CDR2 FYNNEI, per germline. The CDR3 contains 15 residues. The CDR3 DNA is TGTGCCAGCATGCGACAGGACCCCTCTGGAAACACCATATATTTT. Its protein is CASMRQDPSGNTIYF.

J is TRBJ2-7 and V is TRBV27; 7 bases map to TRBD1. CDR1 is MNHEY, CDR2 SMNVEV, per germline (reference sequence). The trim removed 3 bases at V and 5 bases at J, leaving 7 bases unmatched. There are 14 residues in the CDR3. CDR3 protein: CASSFGRGSHEQYF. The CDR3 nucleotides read TGTGCCAGCAGTTTCGGCAGGGGGTCCCACGAGCAGTACTTC.

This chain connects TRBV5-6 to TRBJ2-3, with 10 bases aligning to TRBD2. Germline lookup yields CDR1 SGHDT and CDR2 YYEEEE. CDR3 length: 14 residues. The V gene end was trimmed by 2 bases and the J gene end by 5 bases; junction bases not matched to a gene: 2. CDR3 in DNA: TGTGCCAGCAGCTTAGTAGCGGGGGGAGATACGCAGTATTTT. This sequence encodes CASSLVAGGDTQYF.

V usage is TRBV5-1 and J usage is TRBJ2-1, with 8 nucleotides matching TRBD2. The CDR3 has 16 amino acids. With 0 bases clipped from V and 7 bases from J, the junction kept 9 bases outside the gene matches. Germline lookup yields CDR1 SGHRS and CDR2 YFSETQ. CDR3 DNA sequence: TGCGCCAGCAGCTTGGCCTGGAGCGGGAGAGGGAATGAGCAGTTCTTC. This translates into CASSLAWSGRGNEQFF. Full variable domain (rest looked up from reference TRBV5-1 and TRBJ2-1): KAGVTQTPRYLIKTRGQQVTLSCSPISGHRSVSWYQQTPGQGLQFLFEYFSETQRNKGNFPGRFSGRQFSNSRSEMNVSTLELGDSALYLCASSLAWSGRGNEQFFGPGTRLTVL.

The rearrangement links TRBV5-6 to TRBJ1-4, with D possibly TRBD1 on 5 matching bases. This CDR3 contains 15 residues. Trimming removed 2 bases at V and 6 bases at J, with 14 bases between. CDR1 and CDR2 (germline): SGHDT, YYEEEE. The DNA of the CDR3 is TGTGCCAGCAGCTTCTGGGGGGGTAGAGATGAAAAACTGTTTTTT. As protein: CASSFWGGRDEKLFF.

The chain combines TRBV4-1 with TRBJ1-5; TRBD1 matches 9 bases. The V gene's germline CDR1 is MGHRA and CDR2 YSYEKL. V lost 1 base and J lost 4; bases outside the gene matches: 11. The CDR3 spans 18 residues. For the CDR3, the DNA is TGCGCCAGCAGCCAAGGAAGTACAGGGGGCTCCTTAAATCAGCCCCAGCATTTT. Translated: CASSQGSTGGSLNQPQHF.

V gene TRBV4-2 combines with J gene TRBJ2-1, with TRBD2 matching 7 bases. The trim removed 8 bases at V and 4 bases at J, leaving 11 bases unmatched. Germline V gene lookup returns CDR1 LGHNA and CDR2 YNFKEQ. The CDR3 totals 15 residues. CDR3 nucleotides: TGTGCCAGCGGGGACGACCCGGGGGGTTACAATGAGCAGTTCTTC. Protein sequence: CASGDDPGGYNEQFF.

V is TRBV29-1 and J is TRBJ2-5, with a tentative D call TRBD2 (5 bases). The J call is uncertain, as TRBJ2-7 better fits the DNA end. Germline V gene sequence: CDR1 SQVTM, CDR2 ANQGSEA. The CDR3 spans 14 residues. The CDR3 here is CSVVSGLTSYEQYF. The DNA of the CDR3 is TGCAGCGTTGTATCGGGGTTGACCTCCTACGAGCAGTACTTC.

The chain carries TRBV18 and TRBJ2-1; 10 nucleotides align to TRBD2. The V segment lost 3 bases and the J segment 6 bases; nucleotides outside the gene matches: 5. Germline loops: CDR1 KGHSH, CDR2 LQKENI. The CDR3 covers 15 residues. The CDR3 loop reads CASSPLRTSGNEQFF. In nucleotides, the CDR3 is TGTGCCAGCTCACCCCTCAGGACTAGCGGCAATGAGCAGTTCTTC.

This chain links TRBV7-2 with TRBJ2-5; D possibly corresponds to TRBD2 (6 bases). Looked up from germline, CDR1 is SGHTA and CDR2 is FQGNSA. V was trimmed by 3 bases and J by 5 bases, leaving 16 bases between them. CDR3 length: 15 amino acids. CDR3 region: CASSLAASVSETQYF. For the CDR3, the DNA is TGTGCCAGCAGCTTGGCGGCTAGCGTTTCGGAGACCCAGTACTTC.

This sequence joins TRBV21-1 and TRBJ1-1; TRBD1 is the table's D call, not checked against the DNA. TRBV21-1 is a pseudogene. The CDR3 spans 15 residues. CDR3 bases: TGTGCCAGCAGCAAAGGGCCAGGTCAGAGCACTGAAGCTTTCTTT. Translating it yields CASSKGPGQSTEAFF.

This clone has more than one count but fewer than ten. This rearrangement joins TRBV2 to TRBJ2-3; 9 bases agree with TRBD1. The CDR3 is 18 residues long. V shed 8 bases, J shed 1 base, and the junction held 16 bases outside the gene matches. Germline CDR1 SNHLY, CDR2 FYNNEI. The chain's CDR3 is CASVKRDRDHYGTDTQYF. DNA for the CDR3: TGTGCCAGCGTTAAACGGGACAGGGACCACTACGGCACAGATACGCAGTATTTT.

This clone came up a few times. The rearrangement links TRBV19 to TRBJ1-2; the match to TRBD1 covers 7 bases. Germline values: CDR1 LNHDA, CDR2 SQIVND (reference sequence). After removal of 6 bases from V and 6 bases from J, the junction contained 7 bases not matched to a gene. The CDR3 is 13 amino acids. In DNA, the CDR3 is TGTGCCAGTAGGTTCCAGGGGGTCCATGGCTACACCTTC. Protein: CASRFQGVHGYTF.

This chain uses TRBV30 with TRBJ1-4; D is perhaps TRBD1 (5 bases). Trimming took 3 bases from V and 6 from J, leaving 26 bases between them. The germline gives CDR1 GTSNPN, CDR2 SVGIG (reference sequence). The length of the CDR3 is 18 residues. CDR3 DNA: TGTGCCTGGAGCGAACGGAGGGGTTGGCAGATTGAGGATGAAAAACTGTTTTTT. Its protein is CAWSERRGWQIEDEKLFF.

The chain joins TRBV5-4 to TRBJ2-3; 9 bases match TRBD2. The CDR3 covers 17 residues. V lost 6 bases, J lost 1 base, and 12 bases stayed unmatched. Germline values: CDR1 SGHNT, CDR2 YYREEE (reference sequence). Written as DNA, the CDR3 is TGTGCCAGCAAAAGGAGCGGGGGGCCGTTGGGCACAGATACGCAGTATTTT. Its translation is CASKRSGGPLGTDTQYF.

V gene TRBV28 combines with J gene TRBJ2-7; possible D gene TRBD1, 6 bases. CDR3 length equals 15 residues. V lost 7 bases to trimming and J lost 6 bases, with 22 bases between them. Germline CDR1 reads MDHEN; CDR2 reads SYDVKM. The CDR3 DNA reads TGTGCCAGCACCAAAAACCTCAGGGGATTGGCCGAGCAGTACTTC. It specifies CASTKNLRGLAEQYF.

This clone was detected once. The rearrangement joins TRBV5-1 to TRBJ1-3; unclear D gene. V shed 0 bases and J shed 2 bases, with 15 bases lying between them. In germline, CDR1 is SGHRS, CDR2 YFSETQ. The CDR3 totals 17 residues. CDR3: CASSLAGFLVPGNTIYF. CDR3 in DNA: TGCGCCAGCAGCTTGGCCGGGTTTTTGGTACCTGGAAACACCATATATTTT.